Listed here are 20 T cell receptor beta chains from one sample, sequenced in a study of blood T cell repertoires in COVID-19. Generated by immunoSEQ multiplex PCR, the TCRdb table keeps only in-frame clones and is missing some. The table has roughly 99,000 clones, roughly 84% seen once. Source material: peripheral blood. The receptors were gathered from a human donor in a cohort sampled during active COVID-19.

This clone was observed once. The V gene is TRBV3-1 (or the pseudogene TRBV3-2), the J gene TRBJ1-2; D gene ambiguous. The CDR3 contains 13 residues. Trimming shortened V by 1 base and J by 4 bases, and 7 bases separated the two germline ends. Germline values: CDR1 LGHDT, CDR2 YNNKEL (reference sequence). Written as DNA, the CDR3 is TGTGCCAGCAGCCAAGTTAACACCTATGGCTACACCTTC. Protein: CASSQVNTYGYTF.

The chain carries TRBV7-2 and TRBJ1-2; D unclear. Germline lookup yields CDR1 SGHTA and CDR2 FQGNSA. The CDR3 sequence is 12 residues long. Between the trimmed V and J ends, which lost 5 bases and 4 bases, there was a span of 8 bases. The CDR3 protein is CASSPLTYGYTF. As DNA, the CDR3 is TGTGCCAGCAGCCCACTCACCTATGGCTACACCTTC.

V and J are TRBV3-1 (or the pseudogene TRBV3-2) and TRBJ2-7; D is unclear. This CDR3 comprises 12 residues. V was pared by 3 bases and J by 1 base, with 4 bases between. Germline V CDR1 and CDR2: LGHDT, YNNKEL (reference sequence). This CDR3 is CASSQASYEQYF. The DNA of the CDR3 is TGTGCCAGCAGCCAGGCTTCCTACGAGCAGTACTTC.

V is TRBV11-2 and J is TRBJ2-2, with 8 bases fitting TRBD2. The V segment lost 2 bases and the J segment 1 base; nucleotides outside the gene matches: 6. This CDR3 comprises 17 residues. Germline CDR1 reads SGHAT; CDR2 reads FQNNGV. The CDR3 loop reads CASSLRAGARNTGELFF. In DNA, the CDR3 is TGTGCCAGCAGCTTAAGAGCGGGGGCCAGGAACACCGGGGAGCTGTTTTTT.

V gene TRBV7-6 combines with J gene TRBJ2-1; 16 nucleotides match TRBD2. The V and J ends lost 1 base and 10 bases, in that order; junction bases with no gene match: 13. Germline V gives CDR1 SGHVS, CDR2 FNYEAQ. The CDR3 has 19 residues. The CDR3 spells CASSLDPGLAGGRGKEQFF. Written as DNA, the CDR3 is TGTGCCAGCAGCTTAGACCCGGGACTAGCGGGAGGGAGGGGGAAGGAGCAGTTCTTC.

V is TRBV11-1 and J is TRBJ2-7; D may be TRBD2 (6 bases). The CDR3 spans 15 residues. Per the germline V gene, CDR1 is SGHAT and CDR2 is FQDESV (reference sequence). The V and J ends lost 3 bases and 2 bases respectively, with 14 bases between them. The DNA for the CDR3 is TGTGCCAGCAGCTTGACAAGGGGAGGCCCCTACGAGCAGTACTTC. Amino acids: CASSLTRGGPYEQYF.

V gene TRBV10-3 combines with J gene TRBJ1-2; 12 bases are a match to TRBD1. V trimming: 9 bases; J trimming: 5 bases; junction bases outside the gene matches: 10. Germline V gives CDR1 ENHRY, CDR2 SYGVKD. This CDR3 contains 15 residues. CDR3 in DNA: TGTGCCATTTCCCAGGGGACAGGGGGCGCTTATGGCTACACCTTC. Translating it yields CAISQGTGGAYGYTF.

This chain joins TRBV6-4 and TRBJ2-7; D gene uncertain. Trimming shortened V by 5 bases and J by 4 bases, and 3 bases separated the two germline ends. The CDR3 totals 10 residues. The germline CDR1 and CDR2 sequences are MRHNA and SNTAGT. The DNA for the CDR3 is TGTGCCAGCAGTACATACGAGCAGTACTTC. Protein product: CASSTYEQYF.

The chain carries TRBV4-3 and TRBJ2-3; 8 nucleotides align to TRBD2. This CDR3 is 16 amino acids long. Germline V lookup: CDR1 LGHNA, CDR2 YSLEER. The V and J ends lost 1 base and 4 bases, in that order; junction bases with no gene match: 7. CDR3 sequence (DNA): TGCGCCAGCAGCCAAGGGGTGGCGGGAGGAGCAGATACGCAGTATTTT. The encoded protein is CASSQGVAGGADTQYF.

V and J are TRBV5-6 and TRBJ2-3, with D maybe TRBD1 (5 bases). V was trimmed by 0 bases and J by 2 bases, leaving 13 bases between them. Germline CDR1 SGHDT, CDR2 YYEEEE. The CDR3 sequence is 16 residues long. The CDR3 nucleotides read TGTGCCAGCAGCTTGGGGGGCGGCCCCTACACAGATACGCAGTATTTT. It encodes CASSLGGGPYTDTQYF.

The J gene is TRBJ2-1, the V gene TRBV5-1, with 9 bases lining up with TRBD2. In germline, CDR1 is SGHRS, CDR2 YFSETQ. The CDR3 length is 13 residues. The J segment lost 6 bases and the V segment lost 7 bases, leaving 5 bases of the junction unmatched. The CDR3 DNA reads TGCGCCAGCCCGGGACTAGCCTCCAATGAGCAGTTCTTC. It codes for CASPGLASNEQFF.

The chain's CDR3 is CASSLTGANEQFF. CDR3 nucleotides: TGTGCCAGCAGCTTAACGGGAGCTAATGAGCAGTTCTTC. The rearrangement uses TRBV5-4 and TRBJ2-1, with D perhaps TRBD2 (6 bases). Deletions cut 2 bases from V and 7 bases from J, with 10 bases between. This CDR3 spans 13 amino acids. Germline-derived CDR1 and CDR2 are SGHNT and YYREEE (reference sequence).

The J gene is TRBJ1-5, the V gene TRBV28; D is possibly TRBD1 (5 bases). Per the germline V gene, CDR1 is MDHEN and CDR2 is SYDVKM. Trimming pared 10 bases from V and 0 bases from J, leaving 13 bases between. CDR3 size: 14 residues. CDR3: CATTARVSNQPQHF. CDR3 bases: TGTGCCACGACCGCCAGGGTTAGCAATCAGCCCCAGCATTTT.

The V and J genes are TRBV12-3 or TRBV12-4 and TRBJ1-4; D gene unclear. Trimming removed 5 bases from V and 6 bases from J, with 7 bases in between. The CDR3 has 12 residues. The CDR3 loop is CASSVLDEKLFF. Here the CDR3 DNA reads TGTGCCAGCAGTGTACTAGATGAAAAACTGTTTTTT.

The chain employs TRBV27 and TRBJ2-7; TRBD2 matches 9 bases. This CDR3 spans 15 amino acids. CDR1 is MNHEY and CDR2 is SMNVEV in the germline V gene (reference sequence). The V gene end was trimmed by 5 bases and the J gene end by 2 bases; junction bases not matched to a gene: 7. DNA of the CDR3: TGTGCCAGCAGTGCTCGGACTAGCGCGACCTACGAGCAGTACTTC. It codes for CASSARTSATYEQYF.

The chain uses TRBV27 and TRBJ1-2, with 7 bases lining up with TRBD1. The CDR3 contains 15 residues. In germline, CDR1 is MNHEY, CDR2 SMNVEV (reference sequence). With V trimmed by 4 bases and J by 4 bases, 9 bases remained unmatched. The CDR3 DNA is TGTGCCAGCAGTTCAGACAGGGACTTCGGCTATGGCTACACCTTC. It yields the protein CASSSDRDFGYGYTF.

V usage is TRBV27 and J usage is TRBJ2-7; tentative D call: TRBD1 (6 bases). The CDR3 extends over 13 amino acids. V shed 3 bases and J shed 4 bases, with 10 bases lying between them. Germline assignment: CDR1 MNHEY and CDR2 SMNVEV (reference sequence). The CDR3: CASSFGQQYEQYF. Here the CDR3 DNA reads TGTGCCAGCAGTTTTGGACAGCAGTACGAGCAGTACTTC.

The rearrangement joins TRBV4-2 to TRBJ1-2; 10 nucleotides align to TRBD1. The CDR3 contains 20 residues. Per germline, CDR1 LGHNA and CDR2 YNFKEQ. V shed 0 bases, J shed 4 bases, and the junction held 17 bases outside the gene matches. CDR3 residues: CASSQDLGGQGTFGLYGYTF. The CDR3 DNA sequence: TGTGCCAGCAGCCAAGATCTTGGGGGACAGGGGACCTTTGGTCTCTATGGCTACACCTTC.

The chain recombines TRBV5-1 with TRBJ2-1, with TRBD2 matching over 8 bases. The CDR3 length is 16 residues. The germline gives CDR1 SGHRS, CDR2 YFSETQ. The J segment lost 2 bases and the V segment lost 0 bases, leaving 4 bases of the junction unmatched. CDR3 DNA sequence: TGCGCCAGCAGCTTGGACTCGGGAGGGACCTACAATGAGCAGTTCTTC. Protein product: CASSLDSGGTYNEQFF.

V gene TRBV29-1 combines with J gene TRBJ2-5, with TRBD1 identical over 7 bases. This CDR3 contains 13 residues. Germline CDR1 is SQVTM and CDR2 is ANQGSEA. V lost 6 bases to trimming and J lost 1 base; unmatched junction nucleotides: 5. CDR3 nucleotides: TGCAGCGTCGCTGGGACAGTCCAAGAGACCCAGTACTTC. Its protein product is CSVAGTVQETQYF.